The text below deals with one T cell receptor beta chain. Profiled with immunoSEQ multiplex PCR; TCRdb holds only in-frame clones, not every one. The sample carries under 300,000 clones, around 89% recorded once. This CDR3 comprises 13 residues. Trimming pared 0 bases from V and 4 bases from J, leaving 6 bases between. The data belong to a study of blood T cell repertoires in COVID-19. The receptor comes from a man aged 35 to 55 who had recovered from COVID-19. V and J are TRBV12-3 or TRBV12-4 and TRBJ1-2; D is ambiguous. The sample was PBMCs or T cells enriched from blood (not recorded which). The CDR3 is CASSLAAGYGYTF. DNA of the CDR3: TGTGCCAGCAGTTTAGCAGCGGGCTATGGCTACACCTTC.